Listed below are T cell receptor beta chains from one sample, sequenced in a study of Ad26.COV2.S vaccination and SARS-CoV-2 variants. Sequencing used immunoSEQ multiplex PCR; TCRdb keeps in-frame clones, though not all of them. The table has about 420,000 clones, roughly 88% seen once; the top ten hold roughly 4%. Sequences were derived from peripheral blood, sampled in a trial of Ad26.COV2.S vaccine versus placebo. The source of these receptors is a person aged 18 to 65 who received the Ad26.COV2.S COVID-19 vaccine or a placebo. Each CDR3 is given with its conserved first and last residue. D genes are given only for firm matches. Size is stated for part of the rows, as once, few or many counts, or as a class when the clone is expanded.

d_call j_call v_call clone_size cdr3_aa cdr3_nt
- TRBJ2-5 TRBV3-1/TRBV3-2 - CASSQESRGTQYF TGTGCCAGCAGCCAAGAATCTCGGGGGACCCAGTACTTC
- TRBJ1-1 TRBV29-1 few CSVARQTRGTEAFF TGCAGCGTTGCCCGACAGACTAGGGGCACTGAAGCTTTCTTT
- TRBJ2-3 TRBV7-2 - CASSPQSASSTDTQYF TGTGCCAGCAGTCCCCAGTCTGCTTCTAGCACAGATACGCAGTATTTT
- TRBJ1-6 TRBV4-1 - CASSQAVGSNSPLHF TGCGCCAGCAGCCAAGCGGTAGGGTCCAATTCACCCCTCCACTTT
TRBD1 TRBJ2-7 TRBV10-3 - CAISGDRGIYEQYF TGTGCCATCAGTGGGGACAGGGGTATCTACGAGCAGTACTTC
- TRBJ2-5 TRBV5-1 - CASGTTGEGSQETQYF TGCGCCAGCGGTACGACAGGGGAGGGGTCCCAAGAGACCCAGTACTTC
TRBD2 TRBJ2-3 TRBV4-2 - CASSQDWSSGLYTDTQYF TGTGCCAGCAGCCAAGATTGGTCTAGCGGCCTCTACACAGATACGCAGTATTTT
TRBD2 TRBJ2-7 TRBV7-9 - CASSSWTSGGGSYEQYF TGTGCCAGCAGCTCTTGGACTAGCGGGGGCGGGTCCTACGAGCAGTACTTC
- TRBJ1-2 TRBV29-1 - CSVERGIHTF TGCAGCGTTGAGAGGGGAATACACACCTTC
- TRBJ2-7 TRBV4-3 - CASSPGGGLSYEQYF TGCGCCAGCAGCCCAGGGGGGGGACTCTCCTACGAGCAGTACTTC
- TRBJ1-1 TRBV10-2 few CASSESRGMDTEAFF TGCGCCAGCAGTGAAAGTCGGGGAATGGACACTGAAGCTTTCTTT
TRBD2 TRBJ2-3 TRBV28 - CASSFNGRAPTDTQYF TGTGCCAGCAGTTTCAATGGGAGGGCCCCCACAGATACGCAGTATTTT
- TRBJ1-3 TRBV7-9 - CATPRQPGAGNTIYF TGTGCCACCCCTAGACAGCCGGGCGCTGGAAACACCATATATTTT
- TRBJ2-3 TRBV19 - CASSIGGQVTDTQYF TGTGCCAGTAGTATAGGGGGGCAGGTCACAGATACGCAGTATTTT
TRBD1 TRBJ1-2 TRBV11-1 once CASSLTRQGYGYTF TGTGCCAGCAGCTTAACCCGACAGGGCTATGGCTACACCTTC
- TRBJ1-1 TRBV7-3 - CASSSLMNTEAFF TGTGCCAGCAGCTCCCTCATGAACACTGAAGCTTTCTTT
TRBD1 TRBJ1-2 TRBV7-2 once CASSLGQGRGGYTF TGTGCCAGCAGCTTGGGACAGGGCCGGGGTGGCTACACCTTC
- TRBJ1-2 TRBV4-1 - CASRRPVSTREEGYTF TGCGCCAGCAGACGTCCGGTTTCCACGCGTGAAGAAGGCTACACCTTC
- TRBJ1-6 TRBV4-3 - CASSPTGTAENSPLHF TGCGCCAGCTCACCTACGGGGACGGCAGAAAATTCACCCCTCCACTTT
TRBD1 TRBJ2-7 TRBV5-1 - CASSLEGTGYPYEQYF TGCGCCAGCAGCTTGGAAGGGACAGGTTATCCCTACGAGCAGTACTTC
TRBD1 TRBJ1-2 TRBV6-6 - CASSRGQGAGYTF TGTGCCAGCAGTCGCGGACAGGGGGCCGGCTACACCTTC
- TRBJ2-5 TRBV28 - CASRSRRETQYF TGTGCCAGCAGGTCCCGCAGGGAGACCCAGTACTTC
- TRBJ1-4 TRBV28 - CASTSDGRYEKLFF TGTGCCAGCACCTCTGACGGGCGTTATGAAAAACTGTTTTTT
- TRBJ1-5 TRBV28 once CASRERGQPQHF TGTGCCAGCAGGGAACGGGGCCAGCCCCAGCATTTT
TRBD1 TRBJ2-7 TRBV24-1 - CATSGRDRDEQYF TGTGCCACCAGTGGTAGGGACAGGGACGAGCAGTACTTC
- TRBJ2-3 TRBV7-9 - CASSPDGTDTQYF TGTGCCAGCAGCCCGGACGGCACAGATACGCAGTATTTT
TRBD1 TRBJ1-2 TRBV5-5 - CASSLVDRGDGYTF TGTGCCAGCAGCTTGGTAGACAGGGGAGATGGCTACACCTTC
- TRBJ2-4 TRBV27 - CASSPAATKNIQYF TGTGCCAGCAGTCCAGCGGCAACCAAAAACATTCAGTACTTC
TRBD2 TRBJ2-5 TRBV7-3 - CASSPSGGDQETQYF TGTGCCAGCAGCCCTAGCGGGGGGGACCAAGAGACCCAGTACTTC
TRBD1 TRBJ2-3 TRBV5-4 - CASSFRDRADTQYF TGTGCCAGCAGCTTCCGGGACAGGGCAGATACGCAGTATTTT
TRBD1 TRBJ2-7 TRBV4-1 - CASSQGTGGTYEQYF TGCGCCAGCAGCCAAGGGACAGGGGGTACCTACGAGCAGTACTTC
TRBD2 TRBJ2-1 TRBV5-1 - CASSLVWASGGNEQFF TGCGCCAGCAGCTTGGTTTGGGCTAGCGGGGGCAATGAGCAGTTCTTC
TRBD1 TRBJ1-5 TRBV19 - CASSTGTGGNQPQHF TGTGCCAGTAGTACCGGGACAGGGGGCAATCAGCCCCAGCATTTT
- TRBJ1-5 TRBV6-2/TRBV6-3 - CASSYPPRRGNQPQHF TGTGCCAGCAGTTACCCACCCCGCAGGGGCAATCAGCCCCAGCATTTT
TRBD1 TRBJ2-4 TRBV27 - CASSLTWTGTAKNIQYF TGTGCCAGCAGTTTAACCTGGACAGGGACCGCCAAAAACATTCAGTACTTC
- TRBJ1-4 TRBV11-1 - CASRQQAADEKLFF TGTGCCAGCCGTCAGCAGGCGGCGGATGAAAAACTGTTTTTT
TRBD1 TRBJ2-1 TRBV11-2 - CASSATGTEYNEQFF TGTGCCAGCAGCGCGACGGGGACAGAGTACAATGAGCAGTTCTTC
TRBD1 TRBJ1-2 TRBV9 few CASSVAGQGNGYTF TGTGCCAGCAGCGTAGCCGGACAGGGGAATGGCTACACCTTC
- TRBJ1-5 TRBV4-3 - CASSQVRAGNQPQHF TGCGCCAGCAGCCAAGTCAGGGCCGGCAATCAGCCCCAGCATTTT
- TRBJ1-2 TRBV6-5 - CASSYSSGLAYGYTF TGTGCCAGCAGTTACTCATCAGGCTTAGCCTATGGCTACACCTTC
- TRBJ2-1 TRBV12-3/TRBV12-4 - CASRLGNEQFF TGTGCCAGCAGGTTGGGCAATGAGCAGTTCTTC